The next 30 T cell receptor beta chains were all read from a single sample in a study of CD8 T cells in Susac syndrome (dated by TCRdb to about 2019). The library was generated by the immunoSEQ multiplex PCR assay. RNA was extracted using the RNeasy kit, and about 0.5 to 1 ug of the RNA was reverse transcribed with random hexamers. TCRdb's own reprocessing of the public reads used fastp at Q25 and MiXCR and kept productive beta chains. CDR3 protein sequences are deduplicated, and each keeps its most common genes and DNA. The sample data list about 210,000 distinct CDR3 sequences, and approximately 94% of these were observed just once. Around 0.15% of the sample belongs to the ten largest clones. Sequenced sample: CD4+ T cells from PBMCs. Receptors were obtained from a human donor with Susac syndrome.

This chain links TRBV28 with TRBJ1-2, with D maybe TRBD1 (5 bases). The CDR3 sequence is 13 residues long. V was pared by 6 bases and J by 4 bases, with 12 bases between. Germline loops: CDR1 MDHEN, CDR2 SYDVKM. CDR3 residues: CASSRADTYGYTF. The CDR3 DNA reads TGTGCCAGCAGCCGCGCGGACACCTATGGCTACACCTTC.

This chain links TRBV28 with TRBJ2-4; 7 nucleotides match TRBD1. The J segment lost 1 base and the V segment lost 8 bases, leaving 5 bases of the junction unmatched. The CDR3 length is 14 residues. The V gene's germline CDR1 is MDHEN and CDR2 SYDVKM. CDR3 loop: CASGDSNAKNIQYF. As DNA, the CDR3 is TGTGCCAGCGGGGACAGCAACGCCAAAAACATTCAGTACTTC. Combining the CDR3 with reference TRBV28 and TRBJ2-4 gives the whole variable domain DVKVTQSSRYLVKRTGEKVFLECVQDMDHENMFWYRQDPGLGLRLIYFSYDVKMKEKGDIPEGYSVSREKKERFSLILESASTNQTSMYLCASGDSNAKNIQYFGAGTRLSVL.

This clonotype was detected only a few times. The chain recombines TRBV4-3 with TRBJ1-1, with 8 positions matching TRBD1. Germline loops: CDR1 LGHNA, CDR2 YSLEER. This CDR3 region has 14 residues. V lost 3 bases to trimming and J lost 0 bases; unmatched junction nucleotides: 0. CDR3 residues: CASSQGQVNTEAFF. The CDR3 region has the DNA TGCGCCAGCAGCCAGGGACAGGTGAACACTGAAGCTTTCTTT.

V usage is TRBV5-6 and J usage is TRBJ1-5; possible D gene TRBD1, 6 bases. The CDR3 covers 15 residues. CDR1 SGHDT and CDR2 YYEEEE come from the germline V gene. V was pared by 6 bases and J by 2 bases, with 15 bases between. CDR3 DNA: TGTGCCAGCACCACCTTATCAGGGGGCAATCAGCCCCAGCATTTT. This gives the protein CASTTLSGGNQPQHF.

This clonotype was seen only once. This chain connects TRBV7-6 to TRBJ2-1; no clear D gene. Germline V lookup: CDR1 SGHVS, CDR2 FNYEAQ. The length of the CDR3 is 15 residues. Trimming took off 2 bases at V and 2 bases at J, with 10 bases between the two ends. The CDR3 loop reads CASSLPGSPYNEQFF. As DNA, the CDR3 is TGTGCCAGCAGCTTACCCGGAAGCCCCTACAATGAGCAGTTCTTC.

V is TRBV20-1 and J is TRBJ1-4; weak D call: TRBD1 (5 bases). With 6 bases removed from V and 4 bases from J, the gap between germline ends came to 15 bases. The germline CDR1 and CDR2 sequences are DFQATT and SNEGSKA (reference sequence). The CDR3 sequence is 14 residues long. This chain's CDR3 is CSAQRWDGNEKLFF. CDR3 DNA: TGCAGTGCCCAAAGATGGGACGGTAATGAAAAACTGTTTTTT.

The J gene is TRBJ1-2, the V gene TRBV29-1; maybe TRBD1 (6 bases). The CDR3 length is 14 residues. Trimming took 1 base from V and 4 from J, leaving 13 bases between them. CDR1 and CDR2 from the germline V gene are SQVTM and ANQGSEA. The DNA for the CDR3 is TGCAGCGTTGAAGCACCAGGGGAACTCTATGGCTACACCTTC. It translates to CSVEAPGELYGYTF.

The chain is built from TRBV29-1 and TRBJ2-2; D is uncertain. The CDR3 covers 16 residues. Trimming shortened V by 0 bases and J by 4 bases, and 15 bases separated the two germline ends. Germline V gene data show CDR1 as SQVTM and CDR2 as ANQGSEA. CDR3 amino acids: CSVEDFADSGTGELFF. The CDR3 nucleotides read TGCAGCGTTGAAGATTTTGCAGACTCGGGCACCGGGGAGCTGTTTTTT.

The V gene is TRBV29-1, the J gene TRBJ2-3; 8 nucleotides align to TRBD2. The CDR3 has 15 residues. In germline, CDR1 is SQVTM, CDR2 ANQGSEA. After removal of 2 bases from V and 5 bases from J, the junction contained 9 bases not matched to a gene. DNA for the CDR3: TGCAGCGTTGAAATTTCGGGGGGGGTAGGAGATACGCAGTATTTT. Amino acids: CSVEISGGVGDTQYF.

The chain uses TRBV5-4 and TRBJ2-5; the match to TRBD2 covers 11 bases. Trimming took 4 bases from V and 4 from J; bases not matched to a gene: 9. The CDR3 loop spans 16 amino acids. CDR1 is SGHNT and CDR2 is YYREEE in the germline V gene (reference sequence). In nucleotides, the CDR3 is TGTGCCAGCAGCATCGATAGCGGGGGGGCGGGAGAGACCCAGTACTTC. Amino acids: CASSIDSGGAGETQYF.

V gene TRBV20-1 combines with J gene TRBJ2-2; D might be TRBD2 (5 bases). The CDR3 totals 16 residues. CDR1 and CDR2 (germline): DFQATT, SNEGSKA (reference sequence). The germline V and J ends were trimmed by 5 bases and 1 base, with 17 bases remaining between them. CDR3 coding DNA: TGCAGTGCTCAAACCCACCTCAGCGGGAACACCGGGGAGCTGTTTTTT. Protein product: CSAQTHLSGNTGELFF.

Written as DNA, the CDR3 is TGTGCCAGCAGCCAAGACAGGGGCGACTCACCCCTCCACTTT. Amino acid sequence: CASSQDRGDSPLHF. The gene calls are TRBV4-2 and TRBJ1-6, with D possibly being TRBD1 (6 bases). V lost 0 bases and J 10 bases, leaving 10 bases between the germline ends. The CDR3 runs to 14 residues. Germline CDR1 LGHNA, CDR2 YNFKEQ.

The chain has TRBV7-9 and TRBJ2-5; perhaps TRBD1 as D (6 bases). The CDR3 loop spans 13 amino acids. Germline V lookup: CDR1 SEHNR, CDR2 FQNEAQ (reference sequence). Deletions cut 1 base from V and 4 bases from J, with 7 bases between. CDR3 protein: CASSLGGLETQYF. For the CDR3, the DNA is TGTGCCAGCAGCTTAGGGGGGCTAGAGACCCAGTACTTC.

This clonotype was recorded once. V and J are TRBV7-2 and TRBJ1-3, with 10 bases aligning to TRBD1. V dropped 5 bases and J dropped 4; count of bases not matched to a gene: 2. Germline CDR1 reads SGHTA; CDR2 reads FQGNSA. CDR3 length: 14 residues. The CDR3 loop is CASSRDRGGNTIYF. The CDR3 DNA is TGTGCCAGCAGCCGGGACAGGGGAGGAAACACCATATATTTT.

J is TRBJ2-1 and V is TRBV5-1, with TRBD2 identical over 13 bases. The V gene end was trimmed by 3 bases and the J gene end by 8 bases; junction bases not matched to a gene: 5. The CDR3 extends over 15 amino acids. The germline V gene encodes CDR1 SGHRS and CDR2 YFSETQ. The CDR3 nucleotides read TGCGCCAGCAGCTCGGGACTAGCGGGGTTCGATGAGCAGTTCTTC. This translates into CASSSGLAGFDEQFF. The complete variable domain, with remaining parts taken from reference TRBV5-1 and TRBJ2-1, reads KAGVTQTPRYLIKTRGQQVTLSCSPISGHRSVSWYQQTPGQGLQFLFEYFSETQRNKGNFPGRFSGRQFSNSRSEMNVSTLELGDSALYLCASSSGLAGFDEQFFGPGTRLTVL.

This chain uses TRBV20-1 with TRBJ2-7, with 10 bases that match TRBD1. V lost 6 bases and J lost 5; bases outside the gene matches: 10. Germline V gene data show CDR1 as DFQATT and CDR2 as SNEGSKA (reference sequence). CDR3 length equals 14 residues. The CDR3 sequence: CSAERTGGINEQYF. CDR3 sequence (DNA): TGCAGTGCCGAGAGGACAGGGGGAATCAACGAGCAGTACTTC.

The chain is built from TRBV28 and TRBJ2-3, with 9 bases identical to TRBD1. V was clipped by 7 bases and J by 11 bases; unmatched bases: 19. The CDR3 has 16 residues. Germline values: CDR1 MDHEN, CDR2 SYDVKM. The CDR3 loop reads CASTSAGTGPLSEQYF. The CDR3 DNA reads TGTGCCAGCACCTCAGCCGGGACAGGGCCCCTAAGTGAGCAGTATTTT.

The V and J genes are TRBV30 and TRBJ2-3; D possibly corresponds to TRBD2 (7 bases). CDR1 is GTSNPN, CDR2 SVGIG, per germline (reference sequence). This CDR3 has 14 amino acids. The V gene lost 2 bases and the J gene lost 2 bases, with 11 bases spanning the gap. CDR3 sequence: CAWSMGGHTDTQYF. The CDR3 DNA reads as TGTGCCTGGAGTATGGGGGGGCACACAGATACGCAGTATTTT.

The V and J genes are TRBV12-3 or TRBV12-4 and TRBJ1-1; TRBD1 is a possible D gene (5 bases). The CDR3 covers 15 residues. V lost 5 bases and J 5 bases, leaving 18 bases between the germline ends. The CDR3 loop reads CASSPGGVGRTEAFF. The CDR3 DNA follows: TGTGCCAGCAGTCCAGGAGGGGTCGGGAGGACTGAAGCTTTCTTT.

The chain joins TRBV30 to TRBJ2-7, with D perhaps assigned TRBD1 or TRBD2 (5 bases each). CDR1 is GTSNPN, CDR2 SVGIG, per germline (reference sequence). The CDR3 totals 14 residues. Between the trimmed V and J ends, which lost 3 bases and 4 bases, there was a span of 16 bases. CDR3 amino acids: CAWRAPGPLYEQYF. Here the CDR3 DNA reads TGTGCCTGGAGAGCCCCGGGACCCCTATACGAGCAGTACTTC.

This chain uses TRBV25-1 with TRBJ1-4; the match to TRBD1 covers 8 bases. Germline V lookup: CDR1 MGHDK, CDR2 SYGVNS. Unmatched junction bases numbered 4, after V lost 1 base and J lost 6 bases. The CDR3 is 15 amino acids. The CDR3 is CASSEWAGGDEKLFF. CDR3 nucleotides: TGTGCCAGCAGTGAATGGGCAGGGGGCGATGAAAAACTGTTTTTT.

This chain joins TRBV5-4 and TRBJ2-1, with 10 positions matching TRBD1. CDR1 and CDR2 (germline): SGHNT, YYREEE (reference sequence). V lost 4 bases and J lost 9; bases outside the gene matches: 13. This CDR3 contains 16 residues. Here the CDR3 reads CASSRGPGQGMGEQFF. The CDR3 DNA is TGTGCCAGCAGCCGGGGACCGGGACAGGGGATGGGTGAGCAGTTCTTC.

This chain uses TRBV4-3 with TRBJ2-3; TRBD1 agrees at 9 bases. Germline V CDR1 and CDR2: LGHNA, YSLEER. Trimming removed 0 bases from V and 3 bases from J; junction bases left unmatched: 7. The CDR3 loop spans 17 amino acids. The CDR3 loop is CASSQDGTGSGTDTQYF. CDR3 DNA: TGCGCCAGCAGCCAAGACGGGACAGGGTCTGGGACAGATACGCAGTATTTT.

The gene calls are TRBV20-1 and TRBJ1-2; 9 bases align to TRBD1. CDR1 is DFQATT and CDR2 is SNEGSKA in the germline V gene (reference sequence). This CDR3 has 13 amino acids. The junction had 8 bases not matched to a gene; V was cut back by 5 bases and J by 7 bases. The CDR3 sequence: CSAGNRGRGGYTF. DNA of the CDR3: TGCAGTGCTGGAAACAGGGGGCGGGGTGGCTACACCTTC.

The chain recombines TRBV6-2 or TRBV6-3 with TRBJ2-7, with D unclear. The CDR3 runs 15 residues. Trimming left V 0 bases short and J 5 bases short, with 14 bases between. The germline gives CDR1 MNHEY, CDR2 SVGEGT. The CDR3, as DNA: TGTGCCAGCAGTTACTCGCTCTCAGGTGGTCACGAGCAGTACTTC. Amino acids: CASSYSLSGGHEQYF.

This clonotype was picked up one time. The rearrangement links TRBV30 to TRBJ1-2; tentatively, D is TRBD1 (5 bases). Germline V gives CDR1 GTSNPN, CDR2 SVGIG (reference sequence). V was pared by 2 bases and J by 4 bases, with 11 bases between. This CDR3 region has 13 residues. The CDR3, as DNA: TGTGCCTGGAGTCTGGAGGGGAGCTATGGCTACACCTTC. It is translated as CAWSLEGSYGYTF.

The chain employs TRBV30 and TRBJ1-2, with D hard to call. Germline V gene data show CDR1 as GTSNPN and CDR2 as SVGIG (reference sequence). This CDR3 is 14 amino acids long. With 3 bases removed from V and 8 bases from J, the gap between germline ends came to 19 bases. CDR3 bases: TGTGCCTGGAGGTCCGACCCGGGGAGCGGCGGCTACACCTTC. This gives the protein CAWRSDPGSGGYTF.

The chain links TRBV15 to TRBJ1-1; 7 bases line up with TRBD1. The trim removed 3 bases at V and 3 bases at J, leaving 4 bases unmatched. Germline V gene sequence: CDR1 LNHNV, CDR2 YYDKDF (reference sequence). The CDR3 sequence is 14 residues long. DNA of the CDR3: TGTGCCACCAGCAGGCGGGACAGTGACACTGAAGCTTTCTTT. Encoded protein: CATSRRDSDTEAFF.

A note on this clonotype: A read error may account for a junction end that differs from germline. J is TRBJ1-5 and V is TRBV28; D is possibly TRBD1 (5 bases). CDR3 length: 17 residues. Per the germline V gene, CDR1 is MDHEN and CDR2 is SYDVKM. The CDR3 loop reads CASRIDRAPRGNQPQHF. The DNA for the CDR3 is TGTGCCAGCAGAATAGACCGGGCCCCTAGGGGCAACCAGCCCCAGCATTTT.

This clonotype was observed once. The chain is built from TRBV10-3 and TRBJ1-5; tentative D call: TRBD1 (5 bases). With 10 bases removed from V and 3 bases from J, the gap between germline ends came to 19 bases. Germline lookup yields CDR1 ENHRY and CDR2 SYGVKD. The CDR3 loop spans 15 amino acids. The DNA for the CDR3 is TGTGCCACCGCCGGCGGCAGGGAAAACAATCAGCCCCAGCATTTT. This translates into CATAGGRENNQPQHF.